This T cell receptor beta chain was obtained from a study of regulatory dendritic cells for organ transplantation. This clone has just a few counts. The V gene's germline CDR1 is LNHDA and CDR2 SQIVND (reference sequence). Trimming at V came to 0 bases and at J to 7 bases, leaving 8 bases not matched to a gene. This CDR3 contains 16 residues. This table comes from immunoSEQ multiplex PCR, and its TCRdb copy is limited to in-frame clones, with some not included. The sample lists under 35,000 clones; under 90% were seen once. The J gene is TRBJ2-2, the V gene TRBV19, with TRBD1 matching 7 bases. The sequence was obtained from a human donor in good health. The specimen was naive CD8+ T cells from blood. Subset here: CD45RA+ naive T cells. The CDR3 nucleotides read TGTGCCAGTAGTATAGATCAAACAGGGGCAGGCGGGGAGCTGTTTTTT. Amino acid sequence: CASSIDQTGAGGELFF.